This entry features one TCR beta chain sequence. These data originate in a study of shared clonotypes between healthy human individuals. Assay used: immunoSEQ multiplex PCR; TCRdb lists only in-frame clones, some missing. The repertoire consists of approximately 620,000 clones, with less than 98% occurring once and the leading ten covering 0.045% to 0.06%. The CDR3 runs 14 residues. After removal of 6 bases from V and 6 bases from J, the junction contained 10 bases not matched to a gene. Germline V CDR1 and CDR2: SGHAT, FQNNGV. The TCR comes from a woman in her thirties in good health. The rearrangement links TRBV11-2 to TRBJ1-1; 7 bases align to TRBD1. Specimen: naive CD4+ T cells sorted from blood. Subset reported: CD45RA+ positively selected. In nucleotides, the CDR3 is TGTGCCAGCAGGATAATACAGGGGTTTGCTGAAGCTTTCTTT. This encodes CASRIIQGFAEAFF.